Listed below are T cell receptor beta chains from one sample, sequenced in a study of siplizumab effects on memory and regulatory T cells. Method: immunoSEQ multiplex PCR; TCRdb's copy keeps in-frame clones and lacks some. The sample includes about 64,000 clones, nearly 98% of them seen just once. The material sequenced was naive CD8+ T cells sorted from blood. The receptors come from a human donor in good health. Each CDR3 is given with its conserved first and last residue. The D gene is left open where the match is weak. Clone size appears in some rows only: once, few, many, or a class for an expanded clone.

J	D	V	size	length	CDR3	DNA
TRBJ2-5	-	TRBV25-1	-	13	CASSEGNQETQYF	TGTGCCAGCAGTGAAGGGAACCAAGAGACCCAGTACTTC
TRBJ2-5	-	TRBV30	-	15	CAWSVVLGEGETQYF	TGTGCCTGGAGTGTAGTGCTGGGCGAGGGGGAGACCCAGTACTTC
TRBJ1-6	-	TRBV28	-	17	CASRDQTDNAYNSPLHF	TGTGCCAGCAGAGACCAAACCGACAACGCTTATAATTCACCCCTCCACTTT
TRBJ2-1	-	TRBV7-9	-	12	CASSLQANEQFF	TGTGCCAGCAGCCTACAGGCCAATGAGCAGTTCTTC
TRBJ2-3	TRBD2	TRBV4-3	-	17	CASSQAGAGGGPDTQYF	TGCGCCAGCAGCCAAGCCGGAGCGGGGGGCGGGCCAGATACGCAGTATTTT
TRBJ1-1	-	TRBV27	-	13	CASSLSRITEAFF	TGTGCCAGCAGTTTATCACGTATAACTGAAGCTTTCTTT
TRBJ2-7	-	TRBV30	-	14	CAWSTPHRGYEQYF	TGTGCCTGGAGTACCCCCCACCGGGGTTACGAGCAGTACTTC
TRBJ1-5	-	TRBV28	-	19	CASSSGAPKEGYSNQPQHF	TGTGCCAGCAGCTCTGGGGCTCCGAAGGAGGGTTATAGCAATCAGCCCCAGCATTTT
TRBJ2-7	TRBD1	TRBV5-1	-	13	CASSWGTGLEQYF	TGTGCCAGCAGCTGGGGGACAGGTCTCGAGCAGTACTTC
TRBJ1-2	-	TRBV29-1	-	13	CSVEELSNYGYTF	TGCAGCGTTGAAGAGCTCAGTAACTATGGCTACACCTTC
TRBJ1-1	-	TRBV6-5	-	14	CASSYSGANTEAFF	TGTGCCAGCAGTTACTCTGGGGCGAACACTGAAGCTTTCTTT
TRBJ2-1	TRBD1	TRBV27	once	14	CASSARTGRNEQFF	TGTGCCAGCAGTGCCCGGACAGGGAGGAATGAGCAGTTCTTC
TRBJ2-1	-	TRBV29-1	-	9	CSVRGGEFF	TGCAGCGTTAGAGGAGGGGAGTTCTTC
TRBJ2-3	TRBD2	TRBV4-2	-	19	CASSQETLGLAGVTDTQYF	TGTGCCAGCAGCCAAGAAACCCTGGGACTAGCGGGGGTTACAGATACGCAGTATTTT
TRBJ1-4	-	TRBV7-9	-	14	CASSLQATNEKLFF	TGTGCCAGCAGCTTACAGGCAACTAATGAAAAACTGTTTTTT
TRBJ2-7	-	TRBV11-2	-	13	CASSLGVDYEQYF	TGTGCCAGCAGCTTGGGGGTGGACTACGAGCAGTACTTC
TRBJ2-7	TRBD1	TRBV30	-	14	CAWSVGQGPYEQYF	TGTGCCTGGAGTGTTGGACAGGGTCCCTACGAGCAGTACTTC
TRBJ2-1	-	TRBV5-8	-	14	CASSLGWSDNEQFF	TGTGCCAGCAGCTTGGGATGGAGTGACAATGAGCAGTTCTTC
TRBJ1-5	TRBD1	TRBV19	-	14	CASTDLQGNQPQHF	TGTGCCAGTACCGACCTACAGGGGAATCAGCCCCAGCATTTT
TRBJ1-1	-	TRBV2	-	12	CASSDETSEAFF	TGTGCCAGCAGTGATGAGACTTCTGAAGCTTTCTTT
TRBJ1-1	TRBD1	TRBV5-4	-	15	CASSWTGGLNTEAFF	TGTGCCAGCAGCTGGACAGGGGGCCTGAACACTGAAGCTTTCTTT
TRBJ1-6	-	TRBV10-2	-	15	CASSDPDSYNSPLHF	TGCGCCAGCAGTGACCCAGACTCCTATAATTCACCCCTCCACTTT
TRBJ2-7	-	TRBV5-4	-	13	CASRPDGYYEQYF	TGTGCCAGCAGGCCAGACGGATACTACGAGCAGTACTTC